This TCR beta chain came from a study of cytomegalovirus exposure and HLA in healthy donors. Profiling relied on immunoSEQ multiplex PCR, and the TCRdb table lists in-frame clones only, not all of them. Among tens of thousands of clones listed, approximately 94% were seen once. The CDR3 sequence is 13 residues long. From germline, CDR1 is MDHEN and CDR2 SYDVKM. V shed 4 bases, J shed 6 bases, and the junction held 2 bases outside the gene matches. The sequenced material came from PBMCs. The receptor was isolated from a man between 18 and 29 years old in good health and CMV-seronegative. V is TRBV28 and J is TRBJ1-2; 10 positions agree with TRBD1. CDR3 protein: CASSSTGGHGYTF. CDR3 DNA sequence: TGTGCCAGCAGTTCGACAGGGGGCCATGGCTACACCTTC.